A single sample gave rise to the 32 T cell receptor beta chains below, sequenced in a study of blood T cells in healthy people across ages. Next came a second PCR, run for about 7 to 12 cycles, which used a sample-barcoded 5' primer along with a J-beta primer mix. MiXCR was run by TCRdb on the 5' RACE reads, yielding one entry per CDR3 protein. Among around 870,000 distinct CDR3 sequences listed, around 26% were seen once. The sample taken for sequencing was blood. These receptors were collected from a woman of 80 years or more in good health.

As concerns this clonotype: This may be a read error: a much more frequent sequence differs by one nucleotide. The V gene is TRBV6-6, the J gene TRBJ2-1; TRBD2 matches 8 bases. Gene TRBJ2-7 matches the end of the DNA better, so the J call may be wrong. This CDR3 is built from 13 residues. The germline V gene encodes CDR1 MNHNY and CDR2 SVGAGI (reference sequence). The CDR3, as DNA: TGTGCCAGCAACGGACTAGCCTACAATGAGCAGTACTTC. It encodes CASNGLAYNEQYF.

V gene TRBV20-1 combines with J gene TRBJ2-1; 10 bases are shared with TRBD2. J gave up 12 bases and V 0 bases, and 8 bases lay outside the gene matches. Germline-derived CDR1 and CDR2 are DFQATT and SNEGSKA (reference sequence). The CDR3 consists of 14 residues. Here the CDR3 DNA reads TGCAGTGCTAGAGATTTTTTAGCTAGCGGGAGGCAGTTCTTC. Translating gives CSARDFLASGRQFF.

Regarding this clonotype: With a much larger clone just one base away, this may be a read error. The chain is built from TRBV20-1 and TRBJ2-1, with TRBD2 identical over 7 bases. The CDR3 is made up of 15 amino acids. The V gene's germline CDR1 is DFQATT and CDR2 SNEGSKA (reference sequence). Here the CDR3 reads CSARPLARSYYEQFF. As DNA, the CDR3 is TGCAGTGCTAGACCACTAGCGCGTTCCTACTATGAGCAGTTCTTC.

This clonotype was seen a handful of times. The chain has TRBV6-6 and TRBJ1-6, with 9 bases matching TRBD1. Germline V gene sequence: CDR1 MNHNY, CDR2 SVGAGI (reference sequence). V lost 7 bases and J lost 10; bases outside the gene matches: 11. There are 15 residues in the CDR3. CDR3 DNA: TGTGCCAGCAATCCGCGACAGGGGGGCTTATCACCCCTCCACTTT. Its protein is CASNPRQGGLSPLHF.

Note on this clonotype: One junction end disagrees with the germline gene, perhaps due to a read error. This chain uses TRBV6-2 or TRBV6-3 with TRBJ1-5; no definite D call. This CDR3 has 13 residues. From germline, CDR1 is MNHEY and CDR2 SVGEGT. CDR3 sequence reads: CASGYSGPRHQHF. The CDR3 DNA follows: TGTGCCAGCGGTTACTCTGGGCCGCGCCACCAGCATTTT.

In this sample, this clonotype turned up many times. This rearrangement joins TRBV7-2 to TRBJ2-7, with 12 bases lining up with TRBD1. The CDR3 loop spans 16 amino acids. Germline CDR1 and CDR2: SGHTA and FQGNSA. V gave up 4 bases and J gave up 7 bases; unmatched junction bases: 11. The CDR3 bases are TGTGCCAGCAGCTCGCGACCGGGACAGGGGGCGATGGAGCAGTACTTC. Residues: CASSSRPGQGAMEQYF.

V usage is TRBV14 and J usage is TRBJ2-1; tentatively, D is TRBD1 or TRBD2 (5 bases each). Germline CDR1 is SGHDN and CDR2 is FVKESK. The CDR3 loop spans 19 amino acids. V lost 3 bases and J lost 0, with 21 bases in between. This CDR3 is CASSQSSGPGGHSYNEQFF. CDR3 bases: TGTGCCAGCAGCCAGTCCTCGGGGCCCGGCGGCCACTCCTACAATGAGCAGTTCTTC.

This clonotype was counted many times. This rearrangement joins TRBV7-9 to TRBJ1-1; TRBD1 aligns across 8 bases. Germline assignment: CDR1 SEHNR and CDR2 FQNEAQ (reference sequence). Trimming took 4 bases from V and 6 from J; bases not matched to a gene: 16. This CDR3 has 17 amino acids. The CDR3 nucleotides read TGTGCCAGCAGCTCCCACGACATACAGGGGGTGAGGGCTGAAGCTTTCTTT. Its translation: CASSSHDIQGVRAEAFF.

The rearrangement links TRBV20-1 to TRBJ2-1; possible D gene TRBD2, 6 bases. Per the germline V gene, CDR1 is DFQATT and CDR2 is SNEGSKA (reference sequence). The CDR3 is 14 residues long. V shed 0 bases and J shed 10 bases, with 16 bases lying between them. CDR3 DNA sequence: TGCAGTGCTAGAGACGGGGACTCCTATTGGGAGCAGTTCTTC. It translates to CSARDGDSYWEQFF.

The CDR3 protein is CASTPGTVDYGYTF. The CDR3 region has the DNA TGTGCCAGCACCCCCGGGACAGTGGACTATGGCTACACCTTC. The rearrangement links TRBV12-3 or TRBV12-4 to TRBJ1-2, with 7 bases that match TRBD1. The CDR3 spans 14 residues. V trimming: 7 bases; J trimming: 3 bases; junction bases outside the gene matches: 8.

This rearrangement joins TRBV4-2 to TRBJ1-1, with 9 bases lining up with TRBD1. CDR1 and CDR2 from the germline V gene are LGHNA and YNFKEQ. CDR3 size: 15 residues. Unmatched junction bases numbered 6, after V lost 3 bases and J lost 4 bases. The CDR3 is CASSQELTGGTEAFF. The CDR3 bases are TGTGCCAGCAGCCAGGAACTGACAGGGGGCACTGAAGCTTTCTTT.

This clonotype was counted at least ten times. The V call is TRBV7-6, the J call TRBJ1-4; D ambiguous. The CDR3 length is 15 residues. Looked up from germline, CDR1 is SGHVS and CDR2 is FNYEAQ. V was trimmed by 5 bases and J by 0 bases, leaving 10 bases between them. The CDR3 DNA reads TGTGCCAGCAGCCCGGGAGGCTCAACTAATGAAAAACTGTTTTTT. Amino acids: CASSPGGSTNEKLFF.

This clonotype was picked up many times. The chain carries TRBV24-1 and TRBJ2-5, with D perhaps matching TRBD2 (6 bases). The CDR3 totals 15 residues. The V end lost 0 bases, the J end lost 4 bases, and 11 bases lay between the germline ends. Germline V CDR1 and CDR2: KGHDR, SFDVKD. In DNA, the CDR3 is TGTGCCACCAGTGATTTGAAGGGAGCGGGAGAGACCCAGTACTTC. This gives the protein CATSDLKGAGETQYF.

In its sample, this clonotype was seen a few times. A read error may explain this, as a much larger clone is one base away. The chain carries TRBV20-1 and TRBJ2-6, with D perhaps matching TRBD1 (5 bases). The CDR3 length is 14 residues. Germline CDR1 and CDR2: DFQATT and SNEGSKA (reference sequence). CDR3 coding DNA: TGCAGTGCAACAGACAGCTCTGGGGCCGACGTCCTGACTTTC. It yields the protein CSATDSSGADVLTF.

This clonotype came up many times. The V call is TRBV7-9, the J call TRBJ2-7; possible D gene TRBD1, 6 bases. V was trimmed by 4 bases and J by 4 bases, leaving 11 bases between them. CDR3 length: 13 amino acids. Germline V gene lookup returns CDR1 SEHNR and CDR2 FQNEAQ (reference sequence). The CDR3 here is CASSSRGQYEQYF. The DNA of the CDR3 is TGTGCCAGCAGCTCCAGAGGACAGTACGAGCAGTACTTC.

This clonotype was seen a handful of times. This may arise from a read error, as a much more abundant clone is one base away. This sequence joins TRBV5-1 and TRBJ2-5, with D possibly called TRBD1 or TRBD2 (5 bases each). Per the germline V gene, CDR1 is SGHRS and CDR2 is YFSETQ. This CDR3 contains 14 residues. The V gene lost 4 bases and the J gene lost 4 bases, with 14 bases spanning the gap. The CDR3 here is CASSRGRLRETQYF. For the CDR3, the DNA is TGCGCCAGCAGCCGGGGACGGCTCCGAGAGACCCAGTACTTC.

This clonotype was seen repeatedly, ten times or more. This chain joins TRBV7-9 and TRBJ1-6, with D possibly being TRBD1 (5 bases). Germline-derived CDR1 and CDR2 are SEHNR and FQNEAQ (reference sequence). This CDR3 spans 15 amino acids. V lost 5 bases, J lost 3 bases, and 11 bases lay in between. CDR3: CASSPRVDYNSPLHF. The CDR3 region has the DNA TGTGCCAGCAGCCCCAGGGTTGACTATAATTCACCCCTCCACTTT. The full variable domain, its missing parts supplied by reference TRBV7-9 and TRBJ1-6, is DTGVSQNPRHKITKRGQNVTFRCDPISEHNRLYWYRQTLGQGPEFLTYFQNEAQLEKSRLLSDRFSAERPKGSFSTLEIQRTEQGDSAMYLCASSPRVDYNSPLHFGNGTRLTVT.

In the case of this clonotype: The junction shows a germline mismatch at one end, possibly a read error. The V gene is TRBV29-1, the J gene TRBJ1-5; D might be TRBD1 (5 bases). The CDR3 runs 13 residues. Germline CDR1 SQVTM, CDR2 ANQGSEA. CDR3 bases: TGCAGGGTTGAAGGGGTGGGGAATCAGCCCCAGCATTTT. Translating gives CRVEGVGNQPQHF.

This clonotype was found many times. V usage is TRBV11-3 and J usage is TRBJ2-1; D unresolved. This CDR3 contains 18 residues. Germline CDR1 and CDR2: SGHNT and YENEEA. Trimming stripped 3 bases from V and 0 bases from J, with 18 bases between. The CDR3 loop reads CASSFPMRGGSSYNEQFF. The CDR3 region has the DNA TGTGCCAGCAGCTTCCCGATGCGTGGTGGTAGCTCCTACAATGAGCAGTTCTTC.

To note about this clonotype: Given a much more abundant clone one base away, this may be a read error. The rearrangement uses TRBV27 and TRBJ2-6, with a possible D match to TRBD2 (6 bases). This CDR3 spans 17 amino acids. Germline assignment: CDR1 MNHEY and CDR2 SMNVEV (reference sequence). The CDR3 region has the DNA TGTGCCAGCAGTTTATGGGGACTGAGCTCTGGGGCCAACGCCCTGACTTTC. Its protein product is CASSLWGLSSGANALTF.

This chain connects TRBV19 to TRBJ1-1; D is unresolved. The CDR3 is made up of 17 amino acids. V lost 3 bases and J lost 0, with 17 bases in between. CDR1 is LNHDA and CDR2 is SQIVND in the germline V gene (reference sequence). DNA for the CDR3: TGTGCCAGTAGTATCAGCCCGAGCGGCCGCATGAACACTGAAGCTTTCTTT. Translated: CASSISPSGRMNTEAFF.

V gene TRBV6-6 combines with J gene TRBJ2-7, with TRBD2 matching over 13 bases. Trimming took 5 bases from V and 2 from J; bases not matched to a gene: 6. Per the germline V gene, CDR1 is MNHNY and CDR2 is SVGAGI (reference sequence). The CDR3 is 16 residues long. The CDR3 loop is CASSDAGTSGAYEQYF. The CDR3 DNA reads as TGTGCCAGCAGTGACGCCGGGACTAGCGGGGCCTACGAGCAGTACTTC.

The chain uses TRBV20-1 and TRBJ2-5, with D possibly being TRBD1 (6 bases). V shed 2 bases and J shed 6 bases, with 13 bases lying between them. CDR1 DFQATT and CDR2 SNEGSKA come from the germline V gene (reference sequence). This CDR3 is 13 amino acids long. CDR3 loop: CSARQGRRKTQYF. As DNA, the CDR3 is TGCAGTGCTAGACAGGGGAGAAGGAAGACCCAGTACTTC.

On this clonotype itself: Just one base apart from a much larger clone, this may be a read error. For the CDR3, the DNA is TGTGCCAGCAGCCAAGATGGGGGACTAGCGGGGAGGAAGACCCAGTACTTC. Translation gives CASSQDGGLAGRKTQYF. The chain combines TRBV14 with TRBJ2-5; 13 positions agree with TRBD2. J gave up 6 bases and V 0 bases, and 7 bases lay outside the gene matches. This CDR3 spans 17 amino acids. Germline V gene sequence: CDR1 SGHDN, CDR2 FVKESK.

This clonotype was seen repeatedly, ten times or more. The CDR3 bases are TGTGCCAGCAGTTTAGTCGGAACGCAGTATTTT. Encoded protein: CASSLVGTQYF. The chain combines TRBV12-3 or TRBV12-4 with TRBJ2-3; no definite D call. The CDR3 contains 11 residues. V dropped 1 base and J dropped 9 bases, with 5 bases sitting between them.

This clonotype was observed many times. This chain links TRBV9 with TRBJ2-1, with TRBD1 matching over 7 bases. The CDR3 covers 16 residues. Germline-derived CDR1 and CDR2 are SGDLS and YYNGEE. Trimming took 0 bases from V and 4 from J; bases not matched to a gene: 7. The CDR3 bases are TGTGCCAGCAGCGTAGTCGACAGGGTGCGATACAATGAGCAGTTCTTC. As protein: CASSVVDRVRYNEQFF. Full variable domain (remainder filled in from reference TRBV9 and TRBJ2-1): DSGVTQTPKHLITATGQRVTLRCSPRSGDLSVYWYQQSLDQGLQFLIQYYNGEERAKGNILERFSAQQFPDLHSELNLSSLELGDSALYFCASSVVDRVRYNEQFFGPGTRLTVL.

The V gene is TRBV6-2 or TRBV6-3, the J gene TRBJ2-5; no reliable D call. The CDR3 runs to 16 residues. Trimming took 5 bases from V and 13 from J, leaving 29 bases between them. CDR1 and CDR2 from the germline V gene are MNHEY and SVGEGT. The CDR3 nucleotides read TGTGCCAGCAGTCCCTTTCGACGGACGGCGCTAAACGAGCGGTACTTC. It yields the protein CASSPFRRTALNERYF.

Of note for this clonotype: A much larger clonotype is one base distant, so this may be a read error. CDR3 amino acids: CASSQGVRGLNNEQYF. The CDR3 nucleotides read TGTGCCAGCAGCCAGGGGGTCAGGGGGCTAAACAATGAGCAGTACTTC. This sequence joins TRBV3-1 and TRBJ2-5; 8 nucleotides line up with TRBD1. Germline values: CDR1 LGHDT, CDR2 YNNKEL (reference sequence). V dropped 3 bases and J dropped 11; count of bases not matched to a gene: 17. This CDR3 comprises 16 residues.

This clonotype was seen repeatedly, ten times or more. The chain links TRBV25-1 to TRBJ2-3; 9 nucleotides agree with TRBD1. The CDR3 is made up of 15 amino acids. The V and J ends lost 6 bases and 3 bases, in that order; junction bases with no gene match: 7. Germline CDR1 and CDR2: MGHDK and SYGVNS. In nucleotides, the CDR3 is TGTGCCAGCAGCCGAGCCGGGACAGGGACAGATACGCAGTATTTT. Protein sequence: CASSRAGTGTDTQYF.

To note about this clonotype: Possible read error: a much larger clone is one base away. The CDR3 loop is CASRETHLQETQYF. In DNA, the CDR3 is TGTGCCAGCAGGGAAACTCACCTACAAGAGACCCAGTACTTC. This chain joins TRBV25-1 and TRBJ2-5; no firm D call. With 6 bases removed from V and 2 bases from J, the gap between germline ends came to 13 bases. CDR1 MGHDK and CDR2 SYGVNS come from the germline V gene. The CDR3 totals 14 residues.

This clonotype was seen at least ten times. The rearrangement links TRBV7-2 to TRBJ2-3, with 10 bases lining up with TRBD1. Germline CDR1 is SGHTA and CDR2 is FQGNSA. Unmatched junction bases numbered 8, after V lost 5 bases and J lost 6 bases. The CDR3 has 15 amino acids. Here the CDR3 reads CASSPRTGGSDTQYF. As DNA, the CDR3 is TGTGCCAGCAGCCCGCGGACAGGGGGGTCGGATACGCAGTATTTT.

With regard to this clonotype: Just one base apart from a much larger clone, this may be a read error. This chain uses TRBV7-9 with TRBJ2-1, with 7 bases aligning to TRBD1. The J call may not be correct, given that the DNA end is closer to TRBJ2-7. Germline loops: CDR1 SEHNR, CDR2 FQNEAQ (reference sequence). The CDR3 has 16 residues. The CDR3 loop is CASRKDRVSHYNEQYF. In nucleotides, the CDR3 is TGTGCCAGCAGGAAAGACAGGGTTTCTCATTACAATGAGCAGTACTTC.